One sample yielded the 15 T cell receptor beta chains listed below, sequenced in a study of T cell responses to AZD1222 COVID-19 vaccine. Generated by immunoSEQ multiplex PCR, the TCRdb table keeps only in-frame clones and is missing some. The data show approximately 150,000 clones, more than 85% seen once. The sequencing here drew on peripheral blood, taken on day 0 of AZD1222 vaccination. The source is an adult in good health.

V gene TRBV30 combines with J gene TRBJ1-1, with D possibly being TRBD1 (6 bases). The CDR3 covers 13 residues. Trimming left V 0 bases short and J 7 bases short, with 12 bases between. Germline V gene lookup returns CDR1 GTSNPN and CDR2 SVGIG (reference sequence). This CDR3 is CAWSVRRDNEAFF. DNA of the CDR3: TGTGCCTGGAGTGTACGCAGGGACAATGAAGCTTTCTTT. The full variable domain, with the rest looked up from reference TRBV30 and TRBJ1-1, is SQTIHQWPATLVQPVGSPLSLECTVEGTSNPNLYWYRQAAGRGLQLLFYSVGIGQISSEVPQNLSASRPQDRQFILSSKKLLLSDSGFYLCAWSVRRDNEAFFGQGTRLTVV.

The J gene is TRBJ2-3, the V gene TRBV5-1; D may be TRBD2 (6 bases). V was clipped by 6 bases and J by 1 base, with 12 bases between them. The CDR3 consists of 14 residues. Germline CDR1 reads SGHRS; CDR2 reads YFSETQ. The CDR3 sequence is CASKSTGGTDTQYF. Written as DNA, the CDR3 is TGCGCCAGCAAGTCAACGGGGGGCACAGATACGCAGTATTTT.

The chain has TRBV9 and TRBJ2-3; 13 bases match TRBD2. This CDR3 is 21 amino acids long. V trimming: 0 bases; J trimming: 1 base; junction bases outside the gene matches: 14. Germline CDR1 reads SGDLS; CDR2 reads YYNGEE. CDR3 region: CASSVGGGLAGVGRGTDTQYF. In nucleotides, the CDR3 is TGTGCCAGCAGCGTAGGCGGAGGACTAGCGGGAGTCGGGCGGGGCACAGATACGCAGTATTTT.

The CDR3 loop reads CASSEGDIYGYTF. The DNA for the CDR3 is TGTGCCAGCAGTGAAGGAGACATATATGGCTACACCTTC. The chain uses TRBV6-1 and TRBJ1-2; D ambiguous. Germline V lookup: CDR1 MNHNS, CDR2 SASEGT. Trimming took 1 base from V and 5 from J, leaving 8 bases between them. There are 13 residues in the CDR3.

This chain links TRBV15 with TRBJ2-5, with TRBD1 matching 9 bases. The CDR3 length is 16 residues. V shed 2 bases, J shed 3 bases, and the junction held 7 bases outside the gene matches. Germline lookup yields CDR1 LNHNV and CDR2 YYDKDF (reference sequence). CDR3 amino acids: CATSRPPGTGKETQYF. As DNA, the CDR3 is TGTGCCACCAGCAGACCCCCCGGGACAGGGAAAGAGACCCAGTACTTC.

The chain has TRBV5-6 and TRBJ1-2; TRBD1 matches at 7 bases. CDR1 is SGHDT and CDR2 is YYEEEE in the germline V gene. This CDR3 has 13 amino acids. The junction had 9 bases not matched to a gene; V was cut back by 5 bases and J by 8 bases. The CDR3 coding sequence is TGTGCCAGCAGACAGGGGTACGGTGGAGGCTACACCTTC. Its translation: CASRQGYGGGYTF.

CDR3 in DNA: TGTGCCAGTAGTATAGCTAGCGGGGCAATGGAGCAGTTCTTC. Amino acids: CASSIASGAMEQFF. The chain carries TRBV19 and TRBJ2-1; 9 bases are a match to TRBD2. The V gene's germline CDR1 is LNHDA and CDR2 SQIVND (reference sequence). Trimming took 1 base from V and 10 from J; bases not matched to a gene: 5. This CDR3 spans 14 amino acids.

The chain uses TRBV18 and TRBJ1-3, with D unresolved. The CDR3 totals 15 residues. Germline values: CDR1 KGHSH, CDR2 LQKENI. V gave up 1 base and J gave up 0 bases, with 7 bases separating them. In DNA, the CDR3 is TGTGCCAGCTCACCACGAGAGAACTCTGGAAACACCATATATTTT. It translates to CASSPRENSGNTIYF.

The V call is TRBV7-3, the J call TRBJ2-2; no reliable D call. The CDR3 loop spans 14 amino acids. Per the germline V gene, CDR1 is SGHTA and CDR2 is FQGTGA. V lost 5 bases, J lost 4 bases, and 11 bases lay in between. This chain's CDR3 is CASSPGSSTGELFF. The CDR3 region has the DNA TGTGCCAGCAGCCCAGGTTCGAGCACCGGGGAGCTGTTTTTT.

The J gene is TRBJ2-1, the V gene TRBV2, with 11 bases that match TRBD2. Per germline, CDR1 SNHLY and CDR2 FYNNEI. This CDR3 has 17 amino acids. Germline trimming cut 5 bases from V and 7 bases from J; bases unmatched to any gene: 13. The chain's CDR3 is CASSSESSGGPGNEQFF. The CDR3 DNA reads as TGTGCCAGCAGTTCGGAGTCTAGCGGGGGGCCGGGGAATGAGCAGTTCTTC.

V and J are TRBV4-2 and TRBJ1-5; perhaps TRBD1 as D (5 bases). The ends were cut back, 2 bases at V and 5 bases at J, with 10 bases in the middle. Per the germline V gene, CDR1 is LGHNA and CDR2 is YNFKEQ. The CDR3 extends over 14 amino acids. CDR3 residues: CASSQSIRDQPQHF. CDR3 nucleotide sequence: TGTGCCAGCAGCCAAAGTATCAGGGATCAGCCCCAGCATTTT.

This chain links TRBV6-5 with TRBJ1-6, with a weak D call TRBD1 (6 bases). CDR3 length equals 13 residues. Looked up from germline, CDR1 is MNHEY and CDR2 is SVGAGI. V lost 6 bases and J 9 bases, leaving 12 bases between the germline ends. Here the CDR3 reads CASRQGLISPLHF. The CDR3 region has the DNA TGTGCCAGCAGACAGGGATTGATTTCACCCCTCCACTTT.

The rearrangement links TRBV6-5 to TRBJ1-1; 8 bases map to TRBD1. This CDR3 has 13 amino acids. Germline V gives CDR1 MNHEY, CDR2 SVGAGI. The junction had 8 bases not matched to a gene; V was cut back by 8 bases and J by 6 bases. CDR3 DNA: TGTGCCAGCGTCACAGGGGGGAGCGCTGAAGCTTTCTTT. As protein: CASVTGGSAEAFF.

J is TRBJ2-7 and V is TRBV19, with no clear D. Trimming took 1 base from V and 2 from J, leaving 18 bases between them. The CDR3 runs to 17 residues. Germline V gene lookup returns CDR1 LNHDA and CDR2 SQIVND (reference sequence). This chain's CDR3 is CASSIAGEAIPTYEQYF. CDR3 DNA: TGTGCCAGTAGTATAGCAGGAGAGGCTATACCTACCTACGAGCAGTACTTC. Full variable domain (remainder filled in from reference TRBV19 and TRBJ2-7): DGGITQSPKYLFRKEGQNVTLSCEQNLNHDAMYWYRQDPGQGLRLIYYSQIVNDFQKGDIAEGYSVSREKKESFPLTVTSAQKNPTAFYLCASSIAGEAIPTYEQYFGPGTRLTVT.

V and J are TRBV2 and TRBJ2-5, with TRBD1 matching over 9 bases. The length of the CDR3 is 13 residues. V lost 7 bases, J lost 5 bases, and 5 bases stayed unmatched. Germline CDR1 is SNHLY and CDR2 is FYNNEI. The CDR3 region is CASKGQGHETQYF. The CDR3 coding sequence is TGTGCCAGCAAGGGACAGGGACATGAGACCCAGTACTTC. Full variable domain (remainder filled in from reference TRBV2 and TRBJ2-5): EPEVTQTPSHQVTQMGQEVILRCVPISNHLYFYWYRQILGQKVEFLVSFYNNEISEKSEIFDDQFSVERPDGSNFTLKIRSTKLEDSAMYFCASKGQGHETQYFGPGTRLLVL.